This record concerns one T cell receptor beta chain sequence. Its antigen remains undetermined. The sample holds no much larger clone one base away, and base qualities are not on file. The identical CDR3 is also encoded by other nucleotide sequences in the sample. Its CDR3 holds 13 amino acids, cysteine through phenylalanine. The sequence is cut down to CDR3 DNA, 39 bases in frame from base 1. The germline V gene (reference sequence) specifies SEHNR as CDR1 and FQNEAQ as CDR2. V and J lose 5 bases and 3 bases, and a span of 10 bases separates them. This record comes from a study of shared clonotypes between healthy human individuals (TCRdb year 2020). About the full investigation: The cohort included three men and a couple of women between 18 and 49 years of age. For each donor, three plates each were used for CD4 naive and CD4 memory, two plates were used for CD8 naive, and one plate was used for CD8 memory. Blood TCR repertoires of about five healthy adults were deeply sequenced to estimate repertoire size and the extent of clonotype sharing between individuals. To increase sequencing depth and limit assay-specific biases, different laboratories used diverse techniques to prepare libraries and sequence TCR repertoires. Between about 0.94 and 8.9 billion PBMCs per donor were obtained by leukapheresis. Study-wide conclusions, independent of this receptor: Only blood was sampled, and tissue TCR repertoires likely differ from those in blood. The small number of donors limited the genetic and exposure-history diversity represented. Pairwise subsampling indicated that sequencing depth was expected to affect the degree of clonotype sharing among donors. Larger estimated clonotype richness was generally found for naive subsets than for memory subsets. Across several donors, approximately 4.9% of naive CD4, more than 3% of naive CD8, around 2.1% of memory CD4, and approximately 0.42% of memory CD8 clonotypes were shared. Rarefaction of sorted-subset datasets indicated incomplete sequencing despite the large sequencing depth. Compared with non-shared clonotypes, clonotypes shared by all four sorted-subset donors had higher generation probabilities.

For the CD8 naive samples, CD45RO-negative cells were positively selected for CCR7, yielding a CD45RA+CCR7+ population from which TemRA cells were excluded. Donors were healthy HIV-negative adults with no recently reported acute infections or vaccinations. Every donor was a Caucasian adult residing in Nashville, Tennessee, USA. Blood was collected by leukapheresis, and PBMCs were isolated by Ficoll-Histopaque density gradient centrifugation and then cryopreserved in liquid nitrogen vapor phase. Analytical flow cytometry was used to check the purity and quantity of each magnetically sorted T cell population. Genomic DNA was isolated from every sorted fraction and measured by UV absorbance on a Nanodrop 2000c. Using the deep immunoSEQ assay, multiplex PCR amplified TCR CDR3 regions from genomic DNA. For each cell subset, the extracted genomic DNA was distributed evenly across all wells of several immunoSEQ 96-well plates, and each plate served as one replicate. For sorted subsets, approximately 210 ng genomic DNA, equal to some 30,000 T cell genomes, was loaded into each replicate PCR. Purified libraries were measured with a Qubit 3.0 fluorometer, size-checked on a Bioanalyzer 2100, and measured again with the KAPA Library Quantification kit. Each immunoSEQ 96-well plate was sequenced on its own single-read 150-cycle Illumina NextSeq 550 flow cell. The source study handled its data this way. Because only junctional sequences without quality scores were contained in the immunoSEQ output, filtering matching that applied to full-length reads could not be performed. To assign V/J genes and CDR3, sequences were annotated against IMGT germline references using PyIR, a Python wrapper for IgBLAST v1.9. Reads were filtered out if the reads had weak V/J assignments (E-value above 1e-6), no CDR3, stop codons, out-of-frame junctions, or ambiguous translated residues. V3J clonotypes were defined as sequences sharing an identical inferred V gene, J gene, and CDR3 amino acid sequence. Percentage overlap between repertoires was computed as shared unique clonotypes divided by the size of the smaller repertoire. Three approaches were used to assess repertoire richness: RTK rarefaction, the Chao1 estimator, and Recon v2.1 estimates of unobserved clonotypes. For all TCRbeta clonotypes obtained by the gDNA method from four donors, generation probabilities were computed with OLGA. Here the immuneACCESS table is served through TCRdb, limited to in-frame sequences with V and J called. Missing clones are a known gap in these copies; in checked studies unresolved V genes cover under half, and the rest lacks a known reason. The V and J calls and clone size were taken over from that table, and D and trimming were inferred from the DNA. This sample lists some 2.1 million clones; about 95% were detected once. The top ten clonotypes cover roughly 1% of the sample.

Sequences were obtained from naive CD8+ T cells sorted from blood. This specimen's cell subset or site label, interpreted: CD45RA+CCR7+. This receptor chain uses TRBV7-9 and TRBJ2-5; D gene: possibly TRBD2, on 5 matching bases. This TCR came from a man aged 18 to 29 in good health. The DNA sequence follows: TGTGCCAGCAGCCCCCCGGGGAAAGAGACCCAGTACTTC. This sequence encodes CASSPPGKETQYF. With the rest looked up from the reference TRBV7-9 and TRBJ2-5 genes rather than sequenced, the full variable domain is DTGVSQNPRHKITKRGQNVTFRCDPISEHNRLYWYRQTLGQGPEFLTYFQNEAQLEKSRLLSDRFSAERPKGSFSTLEIQRTEQGDSAMYLCASSPPGKETQYFGPGTRLLVL.